These 3 T cell receptor beta chains were all obtained from the same sample, sequenced in a study of blood T cell repertoires in COVID-19. The data were produced by immunoSEQ multiplex PCR, yet TCRdb's version contains in-frame clones alone and is incomplete. There are roughly 170,000 clones in the sample; 84% occur only once, and approximately 7% lies in the top ten. Sequencing was carried out using peripheral blood. These receptors were obtained from a human donor in a cohort sampled during active COVID-19.

The CDR3 DNA reads TGTGCCAGCTCTCCAGGACAGGTCCTTGGTGAAAAACTGTTTTTT. This gives the protein CASSPGQVLGEKLFF. This rearrangement joins TRBV18 to TRBJ1-4; 7 bases are a match to TRBD1. The V gene end was trimmed by 6 bases and the J gene end by 7 bases; junction bases not matched to a gene: 11. CDR3 length: 15 amino acids. Germline V gives CDR1 KGHSH, CDR2 LQKENI. The complete variable domain, with remaining parts taken from reference TRBV18 and TRBJ1-4, reads NAGVMQNPRHLVRRRGQEARLRCSPMKGHSHVYWYRQLPEEGLKFMVYLQKENIIDESGMPKERFSAEFPKEGPSILRIQQVVRGDSAAYFCASSPGQVLGEKLFFGSGTQLSVL.

The chain uses TRBV29-1 and TRBJ2-5, with a weak D call TRBD2 (5 bases). Germline loops: CDR1 SQVTM, CDR2 ANQGSEA. With 7 bases removed from V and 3 bases from J, the gap between germline ends came to 6 bases. There are 10 residues in the CDR3. The CDR3 sequence: CSALEETQYF. Here the CDR3 DNA reads TGCAGCGCACTAGAAGAGACCCAGTACTTC.

This chain connects TRBV9 to TRBJ1-2; weak D call: TRBD1 (5 bases). Germline V lookup: CDR1 SGDLS, CDR2 YYNGEE. The CDR3 spans 13 residues. V was clipped by 5 bases and J by 3 bases, with 11 bases between them. CDR3 in amino acids: CASRGQGYYGYTF. CDR3 nucleotides: TGTGCCAGCAGGGGGCAAGGGTACTATGGCTACACCTTC.